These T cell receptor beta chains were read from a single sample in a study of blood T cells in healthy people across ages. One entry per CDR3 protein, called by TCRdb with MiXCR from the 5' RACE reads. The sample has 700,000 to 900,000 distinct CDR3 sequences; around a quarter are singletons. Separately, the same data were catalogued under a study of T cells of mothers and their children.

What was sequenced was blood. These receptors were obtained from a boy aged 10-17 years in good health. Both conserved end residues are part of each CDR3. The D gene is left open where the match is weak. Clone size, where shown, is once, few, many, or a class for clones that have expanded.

CSVEVGGGRYGYTF	TGCAGCGTTGAAGTAGGTGGCGGTCGATATGGCTACACCTTC	-	few	TRBV29-1	TRBJ1-2
CASSQQGAVETQYF	TGTGCCAGCAGCCAACAGGGGGCCGTAGAGACCCAGTACTTC	TRBD1	-	TRBV3-1	TRBJ2-5
CASSVRPGQKHNYGYTF	TGCGCCAGCAGCGTACGACCAGGACAAAAACATAACTATGGCTACACCTTC	-	once	TRBV5-1	TRBJ1-2
CSALSPAGANVLTF	TGCAGTGCTCTCAGCCCAGCTGGGGCCAACGTCCTGACTTTC	-	few	TRBV20-1	TRBJ2-6
CASSQNQAYEQYF	TGCGCCAGCAGCCAAAACCAAGCGTACGAGCAGTACTTC	-	-	TRBV4-1	TRBJ2-7
CSVEGGGQQYF	TGCAGCGTCGAGGGAGGGGGCCAGCAGTACTTC	-	few	TRBV29-1	TRBJ2-5
CSALGIRGQYF	TGCAGTGCCCTAGGGATCCGGGGGCAGTACTTC	-	-	TRBV20-1	TRBJ2-5
CASSLVGTGLNNYGYTF	TGTGCCAGCAGCTTAGTGGGAACGGGACTGAATAACTATGGCTACACCTTC	-	few	TRBV7-9	TRBJ1-2
CASSVTGQVNSPLHF	TGTGCCAGCAGCGTCACGGGACAGGTTAATTCACCCCTCCACTTT	TRBD1	-	TRBV7-2	TRBJ1-6
CASSFRQDHNEQFF	TGCGCCAGCAGCTTTCGGCAGGACCACAATGAGCAGTTCTTC	-	few	TRBV5-1	TRBJ2-1
CAISDMGLSTF	TGTGCCATCAGTGACATGGGACTGTCGACCTTC	-	few	TRBV10-3	TRBJ1-2
CASSFSGDGNTIYF	TGCGCCAGCAGCTTCTCAGGGGATGGAAACACCATATATTTT	-	-	TRBV5-1	TRBJ1-3
CASSPGPGLNGYTF	TGTGCCAGCAGCCCCGGCCCGGGACTCAATGGCTACACCTTC	-	few	TRBV12-3/TRBV12-4	TRBJ1-2
CASDRTSGAGDTEAFF	TGTGCCAGTGACAGAACCTCAGGGGCGGGGGACACTGAAGCTTTCTTT	-	-	TRBV6-4	TRBJ1-1
CASSLLLGGDEQFF	TGTGCCAGCAGCTTGCTTTTAGGGGGCGATGAGCAGTTCTTC	TRBD1	-	TRBV11-2	TRBJ2-1
CASSLGPPYEQYF	TGTGCCAGCAGTTTGGGTCCGCCGTACGAGCAGTACTTC	-	few	TRBV28	TRBJ2-7
CASSALGQNNSPLHF	TGTGCCAGCAGCGCCTTGGGACAGAATAATTCACCCCTCCACTTT	TRBD1	few	TRBV9	TRBJ1-6
CASSLVSLDTQYF	TGTGCCAGCAGCTTAGTCTCCCTGGATACGCAGTATTTT	-	-	TRBV7-9	TRBJ2-3
CASRSGWDSYEQYF	TGCGCCAGCAGGTCAGGGTGGGACTCCTACGAGCAGTACTTC	-	few	TRBV5-1	TRBJ2-7
CASGPQGAEETQYF	TGTGCCAGCGGACCTCAGGGGGCTGAAGAGACCCAGTACTTC	TRBD1	few	TRBV12-3/TRBV12-4	TRBJ2-5
CASSLDLGGEDTDTQYF	TGTGCCAGCAGCTTAGATCTAGGGGGCGAGGACACAGATACGCAGTATTTT	TRBD1	-	TRBV7-9	TRBJ2-3
CSVHGQGVETQYF	TGCAGTGTCCACGGGCAGGGTGTGGAGACCCAGTACTTC	-	few	TRBV20-1	TRBJ2-5
CASSRQARNEKLFF	TGTGCCAGCAGCCGACAGGCGCGTAATGAAAAACTGTTTTTT	-	few	TRBV4-2	TRBJ1-4
CASSRGVAEAFF	TGTGCCAGCAGTAGGGGGGTCGCTGAAGCTTTCTTT	-	few	TRBV6-5	TRBJ1-1
CASSSPAGQVFTGELFF	TGTGCCAGCAGTTCTCCCGCGGGACAGGTTTTCACCGGGGAGCTGTTTTTT	TRBD1	few	TRBV6-5	TRBJ2-2
CASRVGRQNIQYF	TGTGCCAGCAGGGTTGGCAGACAAAACATTCAGTACTTC	-	few	TRBV12-3/TRBV12-4	TRBJ2-4
CASSRGQGISYF	TGTGCCAGCAGCCGTGGACAGGGAATCTCGTACTTC	TRBD1	-	TRBV6-5	TRBJ2-5
CASSLDQVYGYTF	TGCGCCAGCAGCTTGGACCAAGTCTATGGCTACACCTTC	-	-	TRBV5-1	TRBJ1-2
CASTLGGLAQFWSLSYEQYF	TGTGCCAGCACCCTGGGAGGGCTAGCTCAATTTTGGTCACTGTCCTACGAGCAGTACTTC	TRBD2	few	TRBV28	TRBJ2-7
CASSFAPSYEQYF	TGTGCCAGCAGTTTCGCTCCATCCTACGAGCAGTACTTC	-	-	TRBV12-3/TRBV12-4	TRBJ2-7
CSVASGTGEETQYF	TGCAGCGTCGCATCCGGGACAGGTGAAGAGACCCAGTACTTC	TRBD1	-	TRBV29-1	TRBJ2-5
CASSSYQGGTQYF	TGTGCCAGCAGTTCTTATCAGGGGGGTACGCAGTATTTT	-	-	TRBV27	TRBJ2-3
CASSKDGGEQYF	TGTGCCAGCAGCAAAGACGGGGGCGAGCAGTACTTC	-	-	TRBV21-1	TRBJ2-7
CASRRSSAEAFF	TGTGCCAGCAGGAGAAGTAGCGCTGAAGCTTTCTTT	-	few	TRBV6-2/TRBV6-3	TRBJ1-1
CASSFNREGEAFF	TGCGCCAGCAGCTTTAACAGGGAGGGTGAAGCTTTCTTT	-	-	TRBV5-1	TRBJ1-1
CASSLTSGGTSEQFF	TGCGCCAGCAGCCTCACTAGCGGGGGGACAAGCGAGCAGTTCTTC	TRBD2	-	TRBV5-1	TRBJ2-1
CASSFSRGDYGYTF	TGTGCCAGCAGCTTCAGTCGAGGGGACTATGGCTACACCTTC	-	-	TRBV11-2	TRBJ1-2
CASSLSGGLYEQYF	TGTGCCAGCAGTTTATCAGGGGGACTCTACGAGCAGTACTTC	-	few	TRBV27	TRBJ2-7
CSAKIPPTYNEQFF	TGCAGTGCGAAAATACCACCCACCTACAATGAGCAGTTCTTC	-	-	TRBV20-1	TRBJ2-1
CSASLLGTGRYNEQFF	TGCAGTGCTAGCCTCCTCGGGACAGGGCGCTACAATGAGCAGTTCTTC	TRBD1	-	TRBV20-1	TRBJ2-1
CASRDARRGETQYF	TGTGCCAGCAGGGACGCACGGAGAGGAGAGACCCAGTACTTC	-	few	TRBV7-2	TRBJ2-5
CASNGQGRGEAFF	TGTGCCAGCAATGGACAGGGACGGGGTGAAGCTTTCTTT	TRBD1	few	TRBV2	TRBJ1-1
CASSPGSSPDTQYF	TGTGCCAGCAGCCCAGGATCGAGCCCAGATACGCAGTATTTT	-	-	TRBV7-3	TRBJ2-3
CAAGTFYNEQFF	TGTGCCGCCGGGACATTTTACAATGAGCAGTTCTTC	-	-	TRBV6-6	TRBJ2-1
CASSLTVFF	TGTGCCAGCAGCTTGACGGTGTTTTTT	-	few	TRBV5-6	TRBJ1-4
CSVGEVGAGNQPQHF	TGCAGCGTGGGGGAGGTGGGAGCGGGCAATCAGCCCCAGCATTTT	-	-	TRBV29-1	TRBJ1-5
CAISADNPEKLFF	TGTGCCATCAGTGCGGACAATCCTGAAAAACTGTTTTTT	-	few	TRBV10-3	TRBJ1-4
CASSHNHEQYF	TGTGCCAGCAGCCATAACCACGAGCAGTACTTC	-	-	TRBV14	TRBJ2-7
CASSLGLADYNEQFF	TGTGCCAGCAGCTTGGGACTAGCGGACTACAATGAGCAGTTCTTC	TRBD2	many	TRBV5-1	TRBJ2-1
CASNFLAGETDTQYF	TGTGCCAGCAACTTTCTAGCGGGGGAAACAGATACGCAGTATTTT	TRBD2	-	TRBV6-1	TRBJ2-3
CAITLDSLNGYTF	TGTGCCATCACTCTGGACAGCCTTAATGGCTACACCTTC	-	-	TRBV10-3	TRBJ1-2
CASRTISYEQYF	TGTGCCAGCAGGACCATCTCCTACGAGCAGTACTTC	-	-	TRBV6-2/TRBV6-3	TRBJ2-7
CAGWRGDKGEQFF	TGTGCCGGCTGGCGGGGGGATAAGGGTGAGCAGTTCTTC	TRBD2	-	TRBV2	TRBJ2-1
CASSLRGRTYNEQFF	TGTGCCAGCAGTCTTAGGGGACGGACCTACAATGAGCAGTTCTTC	-	-	TRBV12-3/TRBV12-4	TRBJ2-1
CASSLAGQGFETQYF	TGTGCCAGCAGCTTAGCGGGACAGGGATTCGAGACCCAGTACTTC	TRBD1	-	TRBV11-2	TRBJ2-5